Below, one T cell receptor beta chain is given with its context. Generated by immunoSEQ multiplex PCR, the TCRdb table keeps only in-frame clones and is missing some. The sample holds about 64,000 clones, approximately 91% seen once. Germline-derived CDR1 and CDR2 are SGHAT and FQNNGV. CDR3 length: 13 amino acids. The V end was cut by 4 bases, the J end by 9 bases, with 13 bases between. The record originates from a study of blood T cell repertoires in COVID-19. This sequence joins TRBV11-2 and TRBJ2-4, with unresolved D. The TCR sequence derives from a human donor in a cohort sampled during active COVID-19. The sequenced material came from peripheral blood. CDR3 nucleotide sequence: TGTGCCAGCAGCTCCGGAGTTACTCGCATTCAGTACTTC. Its translation: CASSSGVTRIQYF.